Given below is one TCR beta chain in context. This entry is derived from a study of tumour-infiltrating T cells in Burkitt lymphoma. For the study at large: All epidemiological Burkitt lymphoma subtypes were represented in the cohort.

Between the trimmed V and J ends, which lost 11 bases and 3 bases, there was a span of 23 bases. This CDR3 comprises 16 residues. Looked up from germline, CDR1 is SGHAT and CDR2 is FQNNGV. Repertoires were generated with immunoSEQ multiplex PCR, while TCRdb's copy carries only in-frame clones and drops some. Of more than 1,500 clones listed, over 40% are singletons. The chain employs TRBV11-2 and TRBJ2-1, with D possibly being TRBD1 (6 bases). The clonotype comes from a human donor with Burkitt lymphoma. Sequencing was performed on tumor tissue. CDR3 protein: CAQAPRGQWVYNEQFF. In DNA form, the CDR3 reads TGTGCCCAGGCTCCCAGGGGCCAATGGGTCTACAATGAGCAGTTCTTC.